This T cell receptor beta chain was found in a study of T and B cells in COVID-19 patients. Study-level results: In COVID-19 patients, T cell receptor beta variable and joining gene use was reportedly strongly skewed. Early severe-case samples and blood from mildly ill patients during symptoms were in short supply. Clonality of TRB repertoires was high in active COVID-19; recovery brought above-healthy diversity and richness.

BIOMED2 TRB-A/B primer pools were used in multiplex TRB PCR. From the multiplex PCR reads, TCRdb called clonotypes with MiXCR, one entry per CDR3 protein. The data show 4,000 or so distinct CDR3 sequences, under 30% seen once. In this sample, this clonotype is large (0.1 to 1%). Its target is not known. Germline values: CDR1 SQVTM, CDR2 ANQGSEA. Trimming removed 2 bases at V and 1 base at J, with 7 bases between. CDR3 length equals 13 residues. Each TRB amplification used roughly 230-550 ng of genomic DNA from blood. This TCR was recovered from a human donor with active COVID-19. The chain is built from TRBV29-1 and TRBJ2-3; D uncertain. The sequencing input was blood. The CDR3 nucleotides read TGCAGCGTTGAATATTTGGGCACAGATACGCAGTATTTT. It translates to CSVEYLGTDTQYF.